This is a list of T cell receptor beta chains from one sample in a study of spatial heterogeneity in lung cancer. TCRdb reanalysed the 5' RACE reads using MiXCR and keeps one entry per CDR3 protein. The table includes roughly 60,000 distinct CDR3 sequences, 8.4% detected once. Here the sequenced sample was PBMCs, taken at surgery. The receptors here all came from a female donor with early-stage non-small cell lung cancer. Each CDR3 is given with its conserved first and last residue. A D gene is named only where the DNA matches it firmly. Rows may omit the clone size; those that give it use once, few, many or a size class.

TRBV10-3	-	TRBJ2-5	many	TGTGCCATCAGTGAAGAGTGGACAGCTCGGGCCCAGTACTTC	CAISEEWTARAQYF
TRBV5-1	TRBD2	TRBJ2-3	few	TGCGCCAGCAGCTTGGGACTAGCGATTTCTAGCACAGATACGCAGTATTTT	CASSLGLAISSTDTQYF
TRBV6-6	-	TRBJ2-7	-	TGTGCCAGCAGCCCCGGAGACGCCCCTAACGAGCAGTACTTC	CASSPGDAPNEQYF
TRBV12-3/TRBV12-4	-	TRBJ1-4	many	TGTGCCAGCAGTTCCGGGATGGAAAAACTGTTTTTT	CASSSGMEKLFF
TRBV5-1	-	TRBJ1-1	few	TGCGCCAGCAGCTTGGCCAAGACAGGCCCCACTGAAGCTTTCTTT	CASSLAKTGPTEAFF
TRBV28	-	TRBJ2-4	few	TGTGCCAGCAGTCCGCGGGTAGCCAAAAACATTCAGTACTTC	CASSPRVAKNIQYF
TRBV18	TRBD1	TRBJ1-1	few	TGTGCCAGCTCAACTACAGGGGAGACTGAAGCTTTCTTT	CASSTTGETEAFF
TRBV7-2	-	TRBJ2-3	many	TGTGCCAGCAGCTTAGCTTACACAGATACGCAGTATTTT	CASSLAYTDTQYF
TRBV10-3	-	TRBJ2-6	many	TGTGCCATCAGATATGGGAGCTCTGGGGCCAACGTCCTGACTTTC	CAIRYGSSGANVLTF
TRBV20-1	-	TRBJ2-1	-	TGCAGTGCTAGAGAGGGGGGGGCGACCTCCTACAATGAGCAGTTCTTC	CSAREGGATSYNEQFF
TRBV2	-	TRBJ2-2	-	TGTGCCAGCAGTGAATCCCCAGGGAGGTTGACCGGGGAGCTGTTTTTT	CASSESPGRLTGELFF
TRBV29-1	-	TRBJ1-5	many	TGCAGCGCGCTGAGGGGGACGGGTCAGCCCCAGCATTTT	CSALRGTGQPQHF
TRBV28	-	TRBJ1-5	-	TGTGCCAGCAGTTTATTAGGGTCAGGACAGCCCCAGCATTTT	CASSLLGSGQPQHF
TRBV11-2	-	TRBJ1-3	many	TGTGCCAGCAGCTCCCTGGGGGGGACTTATGGAAACACCATATATTTT	CASSSLGGTYGNTIYF
TRBV14	-	TRBJ1-5	few	TGTGCCAGCAGCCACGAAGGACCCTCATATAGCAATCAGCCCCAGCATTTT	CASSHEGPSYSNQPQHF
TRBV20-1	-	TRBJ1-5	many	TGCAGTGCTGGTGGACTTGAGGGTCAGCCCCAGCATTTT	CSAGGLEGQPQHF
TRBV6-1	TRBD2	TRBJ2-3	-	TGTGCCAGCGGTAGCGGGAGGGCGGTAGATACGCAGTATTTT	CASGSGRAVDTQYF
TRBV12-3/TRBV12-4	-	TRBJ2-2	many	TGTGCCAGCACCGAGGGCGGGGAGCTGTTTTTT	CASTEGGELFF
TRBV7-9	-	TRBJ2-1	many	TGTGCCAGCAGCTCTGAAGGGTATGAGCAGTTCTTC	CASSSEGYEQFF
TRBV4-1	-	TRBJ1-2	-	TGCGCCAGCAGCCAAGAAGGAGACTATGGCTACACCTTC	CASSQEGDYGYTF
TRBV10-3	-	TRBJ2-1	-	TGTGCCACGCGGGACTCCGGGGTAAATAATGAGCAGTTCTTC	CATRDSGVNNEQFF
TRBV5-1	TRBD2	TRBJ2-3	many	TGCGCCAGCAGCTTGGCCGGGACTAGCGGGAGGCTAAGCACAGATACGCAGTATTTT	CASSLAGTSGRLSTDTQYF
TRBV9	-	TRBJ2-3	-	TGTGCCAGCAGCGTAGCAGCGGCAGGAGATACGCAGTATTTT	CASSVAAAGDTQYF
TRBV7-3	-	TRBJ2-3	many	TGTGCCAGCAGCTTGGCTACCGGGCCAGATACGCAGTATTTT	CASSLATGPDTQYF
TRBV28	TRBD2	TRBJ2-6	-	TGTGCCAGCAGTTTGGTGGGCAGGGACTACCCCGGGGCCAACGTCCTGACTTTC	CASSLVGRDYPGANVLTF
TRBV5-1	-	TRBJ2-1	-	TGCGCCAGCACCACTGGCAGAGGCAATGAGCAGTTCTTC	CASTTGRGNEQFF
TRBV6-1	-	TRBJ2-1	many	TGTGCCAGCAGTGTTTCTTCCAATGAGCAGTTCTTC	CASSVSSNEQFF
TRBV21-1	-	TRBJ1-5	few	TGTGCCAGCAGCACCCTAAAGCGCCAGGGCAATCAGCCCCAGCATTTT	CASSTLKRQGNQPQHF
TRBV18	TRBD2	TRBJ2-5	many	TGTGCCAGCTCACCGGGACCCGGGAGGGAGACCCAGTACTTC	CASSPGPGRETQYF
TRBV7-2	TRBD1	TRBJ1-5	many	TGTGCCAGCAGCCTGAGGTACGACAGGGTTCAGCCCCAGCATTTT	CASSLRYDRVQPQHF
TRBV12-3/TRBV12-4	TRBD1	TRBJ2-2	-	TGTGCCAGCAGTACCGGGACAGGGGCGAACACCGGGGAGCTGTTTTTT	CASSTGTGANTGELFF
TRBV9	-	TRBJ1-2	many	TGTGCCAGCAGCGTAACGACTGCCAAGGGGAGCTACACCTTC	CASSVTTAKGSYTF
TRBV29-1	TRBD2	TRBJ2-1	many	TGCAGCGCCCATAGCGGGAGTTGGAATGAGCAGTTCTTC	CSAHSGSWNEQFF
TRBV5-1	TRBD2	TRBJ2-3	many	TGCGCCAGCAGTCCCCGGGGGGAAGCTGGCACAGATACGCAGTATTTT	CASSPRGEAGTDTQYF
TRBV5-6	-	TRBJ1-2	-	TGTGCCAGCAGCTTAGGACGGAACTATGGCTACACCTTC	CASSLGRNYGYTF
TRBV7-9	TRBD2	TRBJ2-4	many	TGTGCCAGCAGCTTAGAGAGGGCTAGCGGGAGAGCCAAAAACATTCAGTACTTC	CASSLERASGRAKNIQYF